The clone carrying this T cell receptor (beta chain) was detected only a few times. The antigen remains unidentified. Germline CDR1 reads SGHTA; CDR2 reads FQGNSA. The V end lost 4 bases, the J end lost 1 base, and 10 bases lay between the germline ends. This CDR3 has 14 residues. The data were obtained in a study of blood T cells in healthy people across ages. Donors each provided 8 to 10 milliliters of peripheral blood. A J-beta primer mix and a sample-barcoded 5' primer were used in a second PCR of about 7 to 12 cycles. TCRdb re-called the 5' RACE reads with MiXCR, one entry per CDR3 protein. The sample has about 2 million distinct CDR3 sequences, roughly 52% seen once. Whole-study results and caveats: Investigators viewed diversity estimates from one million T cells as underestimates, the study reported. For the donors, CMV status was unknown and possibly confounded expanded clonotype changes. Getting older went along with TCR beta diversity per million T cells dropping roughly linearly.

The source of this sequence is a woman aged 40 to 50 in good health. Sequences were obtained from blood. The genes are TRBV7-2 and TRBJ2-5; D gene ambiguous. CDR3 DNA sequence: TGTGCCAGCAGCTCATCATTAATCCAAGAGACCCAGTACTTC. It specifies CASSSSLIQETQYF.